This note documents a single T cell receptor beta chain sequence. In the authors' methods: Scientists estimated how many nucleated cells there were by amplifying reference gene primers. TCRdb's copy holds only in-frame clones and misses some; the assay was immunoSEQ multiplex PCR. That table gives V, J and clone size, and the DNA gave D and trimming. The sample includes some 65,000 clones, about 73% of them seen just once. These data are taken from a study of blood T cell repertoires in COVID-19. The overall study: Sample material is recorded as cDNA or gDNA derived from T cells, B-cell-depleted T cells, or PBMCs.

The CDR3 is 15 amino acids. Germline V lookup: CDR1 SGHRS, CDR2 YFSETQ. Trimming at V came to 1 base and at J to 5 bases, leaving 3 bases not matched to a gene. The sequencing sample was made of peripheral blood. This TCR was sampled from an elderly woman with acute or convalescent COVID-19. The rearrangement uses TRBV5-1 and TRBJ2-3; 11 nucleotides align to TRBD2. The CDR3 coding sequence is TGCGCCAGCAGCTTGTCGCTAGCGGGAGGAGATACGCAGTATTTT. This translates into CASSLSLAGGDTQYF.